This TCR beta chain is from a study of blood T cell repertoires in COVID-19. Authors' processing steps: Amplification of reference gene primers provided the estimated nucleated cell counts. The data were produced by immunoSEQ multiplex PCR, yet TCRdb's version contains in-frame clones alone and is incomplete. The V and J calls and clone size were taken over from that table, and D and trimming were inferred from the DNA. The sample records about 270,000 clones, over 75% being singletons. The V end was cut by 2 bases, the J end by 0 bases, with 8 bases between. Per the germline V gene, CDR1 is MNHNS and CDR2 is SASEGT. The CDR3 runs 15 residues. Residents of under 25 US areas, aged roughly 18 to 90 years, made up the participants.

This sequence was found in a man in his late teens or twenties who had recovered from COVID-19. The chain has TRBV6-1 and TRBJ1-5, with D hard to call. The sample consisted of PBMCs or T cells enriched from blood (not recorded which). This chain's CDR3 is CASSESTVSNQPQHF. DNA of the CDR3: TGTGCCAGCAGTGAATCTACAGTTAGCAATCAGCCCCAGCATTTT.